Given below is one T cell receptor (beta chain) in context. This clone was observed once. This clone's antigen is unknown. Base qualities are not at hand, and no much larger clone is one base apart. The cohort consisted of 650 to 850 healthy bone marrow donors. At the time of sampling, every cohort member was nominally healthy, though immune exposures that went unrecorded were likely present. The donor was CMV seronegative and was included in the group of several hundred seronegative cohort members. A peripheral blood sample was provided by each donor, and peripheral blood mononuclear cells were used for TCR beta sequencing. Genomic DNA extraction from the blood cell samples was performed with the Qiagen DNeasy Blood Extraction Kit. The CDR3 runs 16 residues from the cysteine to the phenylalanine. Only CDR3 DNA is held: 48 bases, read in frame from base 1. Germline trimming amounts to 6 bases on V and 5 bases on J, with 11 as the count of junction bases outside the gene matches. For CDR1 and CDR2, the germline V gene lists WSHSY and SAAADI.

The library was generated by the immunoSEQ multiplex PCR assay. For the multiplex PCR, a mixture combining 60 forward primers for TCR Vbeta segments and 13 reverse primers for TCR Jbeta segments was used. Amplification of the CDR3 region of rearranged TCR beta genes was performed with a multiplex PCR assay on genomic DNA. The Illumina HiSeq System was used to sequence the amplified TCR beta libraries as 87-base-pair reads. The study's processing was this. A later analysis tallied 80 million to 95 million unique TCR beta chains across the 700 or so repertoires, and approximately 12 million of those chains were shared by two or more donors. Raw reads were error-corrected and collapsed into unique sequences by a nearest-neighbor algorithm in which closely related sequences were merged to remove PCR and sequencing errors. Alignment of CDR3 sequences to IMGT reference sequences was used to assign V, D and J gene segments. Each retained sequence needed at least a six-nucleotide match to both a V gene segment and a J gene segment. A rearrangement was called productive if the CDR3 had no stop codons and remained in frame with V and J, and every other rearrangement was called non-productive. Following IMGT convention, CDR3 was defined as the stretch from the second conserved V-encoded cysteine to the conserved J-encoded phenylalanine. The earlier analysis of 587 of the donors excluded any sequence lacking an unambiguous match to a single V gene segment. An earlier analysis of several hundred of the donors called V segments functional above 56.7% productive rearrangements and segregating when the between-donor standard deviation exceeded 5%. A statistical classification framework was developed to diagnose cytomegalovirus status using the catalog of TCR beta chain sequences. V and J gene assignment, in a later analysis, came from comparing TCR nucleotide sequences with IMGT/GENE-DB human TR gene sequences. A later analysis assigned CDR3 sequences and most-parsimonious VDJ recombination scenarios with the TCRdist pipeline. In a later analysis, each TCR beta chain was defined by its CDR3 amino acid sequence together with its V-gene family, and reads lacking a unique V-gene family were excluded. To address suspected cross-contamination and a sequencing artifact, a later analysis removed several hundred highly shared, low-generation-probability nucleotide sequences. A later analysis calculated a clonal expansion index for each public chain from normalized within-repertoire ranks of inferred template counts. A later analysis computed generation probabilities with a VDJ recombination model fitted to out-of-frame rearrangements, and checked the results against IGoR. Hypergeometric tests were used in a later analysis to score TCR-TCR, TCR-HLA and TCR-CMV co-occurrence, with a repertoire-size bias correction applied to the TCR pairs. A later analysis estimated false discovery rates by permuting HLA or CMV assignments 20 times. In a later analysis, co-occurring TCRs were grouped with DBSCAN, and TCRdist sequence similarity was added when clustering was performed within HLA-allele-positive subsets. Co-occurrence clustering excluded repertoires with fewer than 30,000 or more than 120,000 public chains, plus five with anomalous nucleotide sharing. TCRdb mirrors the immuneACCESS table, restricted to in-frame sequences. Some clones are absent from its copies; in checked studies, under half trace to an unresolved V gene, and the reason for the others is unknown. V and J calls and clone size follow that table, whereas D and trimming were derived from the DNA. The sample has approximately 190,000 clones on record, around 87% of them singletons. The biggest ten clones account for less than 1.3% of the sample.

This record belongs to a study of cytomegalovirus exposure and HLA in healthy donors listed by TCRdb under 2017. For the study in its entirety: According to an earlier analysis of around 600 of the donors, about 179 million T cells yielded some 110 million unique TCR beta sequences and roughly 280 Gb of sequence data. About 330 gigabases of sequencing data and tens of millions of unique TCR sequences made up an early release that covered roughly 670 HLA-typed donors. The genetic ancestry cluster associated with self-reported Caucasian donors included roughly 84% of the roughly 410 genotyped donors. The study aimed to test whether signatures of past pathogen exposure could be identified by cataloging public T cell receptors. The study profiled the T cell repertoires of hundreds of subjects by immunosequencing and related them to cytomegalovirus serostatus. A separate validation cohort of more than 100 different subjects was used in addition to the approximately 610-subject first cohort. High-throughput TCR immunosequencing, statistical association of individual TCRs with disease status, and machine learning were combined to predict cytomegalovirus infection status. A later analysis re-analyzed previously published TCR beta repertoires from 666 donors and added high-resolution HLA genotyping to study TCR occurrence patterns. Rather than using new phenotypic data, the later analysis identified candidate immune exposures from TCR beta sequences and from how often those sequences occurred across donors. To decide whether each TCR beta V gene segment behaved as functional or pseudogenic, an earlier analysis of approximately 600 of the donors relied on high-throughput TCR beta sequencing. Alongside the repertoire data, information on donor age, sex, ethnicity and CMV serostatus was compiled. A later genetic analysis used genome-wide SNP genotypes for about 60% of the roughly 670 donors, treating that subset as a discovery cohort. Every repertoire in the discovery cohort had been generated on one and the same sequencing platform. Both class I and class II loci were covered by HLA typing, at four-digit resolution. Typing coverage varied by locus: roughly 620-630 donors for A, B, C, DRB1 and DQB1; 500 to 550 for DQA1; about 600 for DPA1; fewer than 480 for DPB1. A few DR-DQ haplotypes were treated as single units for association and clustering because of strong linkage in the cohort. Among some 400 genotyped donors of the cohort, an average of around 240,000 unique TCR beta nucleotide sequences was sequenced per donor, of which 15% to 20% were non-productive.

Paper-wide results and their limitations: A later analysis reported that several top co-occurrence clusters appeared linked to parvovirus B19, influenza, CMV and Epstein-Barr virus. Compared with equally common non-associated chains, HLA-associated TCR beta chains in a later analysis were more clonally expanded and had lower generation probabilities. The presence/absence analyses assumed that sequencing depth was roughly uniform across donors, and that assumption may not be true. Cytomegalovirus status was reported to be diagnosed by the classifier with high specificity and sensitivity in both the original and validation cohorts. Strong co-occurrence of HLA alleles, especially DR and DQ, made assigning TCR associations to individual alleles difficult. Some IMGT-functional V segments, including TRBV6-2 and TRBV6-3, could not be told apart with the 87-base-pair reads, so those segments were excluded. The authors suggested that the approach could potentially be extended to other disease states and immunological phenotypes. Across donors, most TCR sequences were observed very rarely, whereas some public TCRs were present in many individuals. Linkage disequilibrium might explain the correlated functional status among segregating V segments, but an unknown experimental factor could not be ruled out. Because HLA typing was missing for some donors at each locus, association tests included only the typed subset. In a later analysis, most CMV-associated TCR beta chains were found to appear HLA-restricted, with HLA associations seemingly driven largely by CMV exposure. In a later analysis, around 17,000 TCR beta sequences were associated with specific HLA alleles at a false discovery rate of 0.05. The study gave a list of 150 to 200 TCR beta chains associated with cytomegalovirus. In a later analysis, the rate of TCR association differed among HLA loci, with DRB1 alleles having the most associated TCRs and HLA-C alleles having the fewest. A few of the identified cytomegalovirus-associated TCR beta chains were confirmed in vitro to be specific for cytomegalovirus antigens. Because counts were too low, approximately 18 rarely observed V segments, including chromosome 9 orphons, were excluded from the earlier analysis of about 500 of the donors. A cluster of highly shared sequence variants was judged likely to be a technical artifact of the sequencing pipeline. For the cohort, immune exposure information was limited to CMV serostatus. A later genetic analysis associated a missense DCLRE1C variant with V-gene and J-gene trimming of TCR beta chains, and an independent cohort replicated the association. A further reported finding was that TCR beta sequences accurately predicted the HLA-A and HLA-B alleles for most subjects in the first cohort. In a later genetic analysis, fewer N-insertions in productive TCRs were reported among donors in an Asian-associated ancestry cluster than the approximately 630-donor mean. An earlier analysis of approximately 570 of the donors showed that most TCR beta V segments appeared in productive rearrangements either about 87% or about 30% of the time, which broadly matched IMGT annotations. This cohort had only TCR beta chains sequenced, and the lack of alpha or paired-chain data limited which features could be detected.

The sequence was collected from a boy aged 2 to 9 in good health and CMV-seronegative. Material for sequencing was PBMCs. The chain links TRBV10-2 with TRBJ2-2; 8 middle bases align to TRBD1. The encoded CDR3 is CASSVPTGAETGELFF. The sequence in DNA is TGCGCCAGCAGCGTACCGACAGGGGCGGAAACCGGGGAGCTGTTTTTT.